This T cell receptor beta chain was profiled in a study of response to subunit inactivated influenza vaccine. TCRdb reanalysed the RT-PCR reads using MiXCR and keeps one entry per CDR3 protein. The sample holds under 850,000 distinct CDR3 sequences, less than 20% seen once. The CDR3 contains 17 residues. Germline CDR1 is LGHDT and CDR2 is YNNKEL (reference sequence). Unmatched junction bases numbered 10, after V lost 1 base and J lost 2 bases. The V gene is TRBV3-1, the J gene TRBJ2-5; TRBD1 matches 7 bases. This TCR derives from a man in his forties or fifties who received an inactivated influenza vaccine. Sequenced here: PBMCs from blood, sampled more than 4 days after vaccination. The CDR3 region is CASSQALKQGLQETQYF. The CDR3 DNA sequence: TGTGCCAGCAGCCAAGCACTAAAACAGGGGCTTCAAGAGACCCAGTACTTC.